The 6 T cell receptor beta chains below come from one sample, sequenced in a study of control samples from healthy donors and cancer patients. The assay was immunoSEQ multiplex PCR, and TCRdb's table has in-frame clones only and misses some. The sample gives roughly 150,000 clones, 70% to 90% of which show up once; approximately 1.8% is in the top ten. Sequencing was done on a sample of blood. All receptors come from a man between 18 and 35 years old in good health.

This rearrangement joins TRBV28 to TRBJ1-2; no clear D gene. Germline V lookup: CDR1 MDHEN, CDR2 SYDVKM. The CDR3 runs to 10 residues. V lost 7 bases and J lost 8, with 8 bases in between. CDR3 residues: CASKERGYTF. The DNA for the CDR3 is TGTGCCAGCAAGGAGAGAGGCTACACCTTC.

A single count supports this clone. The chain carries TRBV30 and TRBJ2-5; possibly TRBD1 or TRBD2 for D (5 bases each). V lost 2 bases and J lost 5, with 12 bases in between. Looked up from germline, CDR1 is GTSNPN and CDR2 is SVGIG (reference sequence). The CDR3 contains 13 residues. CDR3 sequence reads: CAWSNRGGETQYF. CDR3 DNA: TGTGCCTGGAGTAACCGGGGCGGGGAGACCCAGTACTTC.

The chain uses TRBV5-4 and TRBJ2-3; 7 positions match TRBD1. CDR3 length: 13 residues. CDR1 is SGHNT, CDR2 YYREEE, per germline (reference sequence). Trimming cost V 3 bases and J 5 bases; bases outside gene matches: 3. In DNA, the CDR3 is TGTGCCAGCAGCTCACAGGGGATAGATACGCAGTATTTT. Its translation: CASSSQGIDTQYF.

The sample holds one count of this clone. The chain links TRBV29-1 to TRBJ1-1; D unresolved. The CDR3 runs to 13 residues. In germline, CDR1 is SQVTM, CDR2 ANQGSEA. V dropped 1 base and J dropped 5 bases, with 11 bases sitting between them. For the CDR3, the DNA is TGCAGCGTTGAAGGGCAAATCAGGACTGAAGCTTTCTTT. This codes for CSVEGQIRTEAFF.

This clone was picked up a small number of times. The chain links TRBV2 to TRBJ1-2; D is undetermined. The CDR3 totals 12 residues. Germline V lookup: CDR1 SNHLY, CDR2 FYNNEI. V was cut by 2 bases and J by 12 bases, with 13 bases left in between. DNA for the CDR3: TGTGCCAGCAGTGAACAGAAGTTCGGCGACACCTTC. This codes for CASSEQKFGDTF.

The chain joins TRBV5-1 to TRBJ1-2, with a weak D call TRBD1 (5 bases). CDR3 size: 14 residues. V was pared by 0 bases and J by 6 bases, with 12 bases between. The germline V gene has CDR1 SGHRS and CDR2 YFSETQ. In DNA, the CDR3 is TGCGCCAGCAGCTTGGCCGCAGGGCCGAATGGCTACACCTTC. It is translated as CASSLAAGPNGYTF.